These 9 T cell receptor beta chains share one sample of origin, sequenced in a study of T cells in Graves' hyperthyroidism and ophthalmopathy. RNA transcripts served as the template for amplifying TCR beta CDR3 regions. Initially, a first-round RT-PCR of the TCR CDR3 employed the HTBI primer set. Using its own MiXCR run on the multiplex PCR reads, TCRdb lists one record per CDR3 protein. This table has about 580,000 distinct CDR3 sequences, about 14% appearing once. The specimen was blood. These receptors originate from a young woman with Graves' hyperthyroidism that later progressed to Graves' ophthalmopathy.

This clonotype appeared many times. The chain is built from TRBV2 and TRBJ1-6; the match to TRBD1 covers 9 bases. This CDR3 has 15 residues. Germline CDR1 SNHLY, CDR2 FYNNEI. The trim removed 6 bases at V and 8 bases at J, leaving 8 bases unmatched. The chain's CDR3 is CASRPGQGVDSPLHF. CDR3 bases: TGTGCCAGCAGGCCGGGACAGGGAGTTGATTCACCCCTCCACTTT. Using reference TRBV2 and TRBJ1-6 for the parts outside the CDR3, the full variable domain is EPEVTQTPSHQVTQMGQEVILRCVPISNHLYFYWYRQILGQKVEFLVSFYNNEISEKSEIFDDQFSVERPDGSNFTLKIRSTKLEDSAMYFCASRPGQGVDSPLHFGNGTRLTVT.

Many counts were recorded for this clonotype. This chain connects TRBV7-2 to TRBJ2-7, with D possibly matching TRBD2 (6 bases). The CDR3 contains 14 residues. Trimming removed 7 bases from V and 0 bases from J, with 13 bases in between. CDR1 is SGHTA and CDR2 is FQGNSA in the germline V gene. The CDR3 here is CASKAGPSSYEQYF. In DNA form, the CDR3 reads TGTGCCAGCAAGGCGGGACCGAGCTCCTACGAGCAGTACTTC.

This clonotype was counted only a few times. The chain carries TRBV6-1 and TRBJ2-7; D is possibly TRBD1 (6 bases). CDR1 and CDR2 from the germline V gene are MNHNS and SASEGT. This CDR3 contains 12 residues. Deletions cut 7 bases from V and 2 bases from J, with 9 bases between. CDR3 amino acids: CASNRAAYEQYF. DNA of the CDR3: TGTGCCAGCAACAGGGCCGCCTACGAGCAGTACTTC.

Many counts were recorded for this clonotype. The CDR3 protein is CSARESSGRSDTQYF. Here the CDR3 DNA reads TGCAGTGCTAGAGAGTCTAGCGGGAGGTCAGATACGCAGTATTTT. The gene calls are TRBV20-1 and TRBJ2-3; the match to TRBD2 covers 11 bases. This CDR3 is 15 amino acids long. CDR1 is DFQATT, CDR2 SNEGSKA, per germline (reference sequence). J gave up 4 bases and V 0 bases, and 3 bases lay outside the gene matches.

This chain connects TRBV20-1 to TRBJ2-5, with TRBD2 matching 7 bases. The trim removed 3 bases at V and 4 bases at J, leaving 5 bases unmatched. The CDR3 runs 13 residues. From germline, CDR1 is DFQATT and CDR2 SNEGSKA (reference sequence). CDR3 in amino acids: CSASGGNGETQYF. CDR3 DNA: TGCAGTGCTAGCGGGGGGAACGGAGAGACCCAGTACTTC.

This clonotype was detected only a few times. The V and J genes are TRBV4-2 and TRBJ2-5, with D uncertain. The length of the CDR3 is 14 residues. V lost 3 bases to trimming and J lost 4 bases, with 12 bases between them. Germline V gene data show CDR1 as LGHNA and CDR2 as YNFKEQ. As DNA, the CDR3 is TGTGCCAGCAGCCAGGCCGGACGAGGAGAGACCCAGTACTTC. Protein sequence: CASSQAGRGETQYF.

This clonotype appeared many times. This CDR3 is CAWTGPNEKLFF. The CDR3 nucleotides read TGTGCCTGGACAGGGCCCAATGAAAAACTGTTTTTT. This sequence joins TRBV30 and TRBJ1-4; possible D gene TRBD1, 5 bases. Germline V gene data show CDR1 as GTSNPN and CDR2 as SVGIG (reference sequence). This CDR3 comprises 12 residues. Trimming stripped 4 bases from V and 5 bases from J, with 8 bases between.

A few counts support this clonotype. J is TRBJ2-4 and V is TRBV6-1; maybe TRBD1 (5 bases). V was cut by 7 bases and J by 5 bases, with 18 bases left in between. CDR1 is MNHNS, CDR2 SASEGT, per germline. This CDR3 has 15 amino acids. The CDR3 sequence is CASTTGRVSENIQYF. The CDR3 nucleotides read TGTGCCAGCACCACCGGCAGGGTATCCGAAAACATTCAGTACTTC.

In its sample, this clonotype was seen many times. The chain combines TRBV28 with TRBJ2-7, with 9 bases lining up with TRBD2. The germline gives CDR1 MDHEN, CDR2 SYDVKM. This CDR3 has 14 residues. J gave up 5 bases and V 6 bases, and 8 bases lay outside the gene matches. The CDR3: CASRPGLAGNEQYF. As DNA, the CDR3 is TGTGCCAGCAGACCGGGACTAGCCGGCAACGAGCAGTACTTC.